Below are 21 T cell receptor beta chains sequenced from a single sample in a study of Ad26.COV2.S vaccination and SARS-CoV-2 variants. Profiled with immunoSEQ multiplex PCR; TCRdb holds only in-frame clones, not every one. Here the sample spans around 320,000 clones, about 86% being singletons. Indicated treatment: around 19 received Ad26.COV2.S at low or high dose, single or two shots; about 5 received placebo; per-sample allocation not given. The samples date from day 63 after the first vaccine or placebo injection. The sequenced sample was peripheral blood, obtained in a trial of Ad26.COV2.S vaccine versus placebo. These receptors came from a person aged 18-60 years who received the Ad26.COV2.S COVID-19 vaccine or a placebo.

The rearrangement links TRBV5-4 to TRBJ2-1; no clear D gene. The V and J ends lost 1 base and 7 bases respectively, with 3 bases between them. This CDR3 region has 11 residues. Germline values: CDR1 SGHNT, CDR2 YYREEE (reference sequence). The CDR3, as DNA: TGTGCCAGCAGCTTGTTTAATGAGCAGTTCTTC. It yields the protein CASSLFNEQFF.

This clone appeared once. The V and J genes are TRBV23-1 and TRBJ1-2, with D unresolved. TRBV23-1 is an ORF, and what it does is uncertain. The CDR3 is 13 amino acids. Trimming removed 7 bases at V and 4 bases at J, with 13 bases between. In nucleotides, the CDR3 is TGCGCCAGCATTGCTCCGGGTCCCTATGGCTACACCTTC. This sequence encodes CASIAPGPYGYTF.

The genes are TRBV19 and TRBJ1-1; D call uncertain. The CDR3 contains 14 residues. Germline V gene lookup returns CDR1 LNHDA and CDR2 SQIVND (reference sequence). V dropped 5 bases and J dropped 0 bases, with 10 bases sitting between them. The CDR3 coding sequence is TGTGCCAGTAGTGACGGAGCTATGAACACTGAAGCTTTCTTT. As protein: CASSDGAMNTEAFF.

CDR3 loop: CASKRELNTGELFF. The DNA of the CDR3 is TGTGCCAGCAAACGGGAACTCAACACCGGGGAGCTGTTTTTT. The chain couples TRBV6-5 to TRBJ2-2; a possible D gene is TRBD2 (5 bases). Per germline, CDR1 MNHEY and CDR2 SVGAGI. This CDR3 is built from 14 residues. V was shortened by 7 bases and J by 2 bases, with 11 bases between the two germline ends.

The chain couples TRBV4-1 to TRBJ2-1; maybe TRBD1 (6 bases). CDR1 and CDR2 (germline): MGHRA, YSYEKL. This CDR3 contains 12 residues. V was shortened by 4 bases and J by 12 bases, with 13 bases between the two germline ends. The CDR3 region has the DNA TGCGCCAGCAGCCGACAGGACGGACGGCAGTTCTTC. This gives the protein CASSRQDGRQFF.

J is TRBJ1-5 and V is TRBV9; D not certain. V was clipped by 1 base and J by 3 bases, with 5 bases between them. Germline V gene data show CDR1 as SGDLS and CDR2 as YYNGEE. This CDR3 spans 13 amino acids. In DNA form, the CDR3 reads TGTGCCAGCAGCGTAAGTGACAATCAGCCCCAGCATTTT. This sequence encodes CASSVSDNQPQHF.

The chain combines TRBV7-2 with TRBJ1-2, with 9 bases lining up with TRBD1. This CDR3 has 15 amino acids. V trimming: 5 bases; J trimming: 5 bases; junction bases outside the gene matches: 9. The germline V gene encodes CDR1 SGHTA and CDR2 FQGNSA. The chain's CDR3 is CASSAYRGPEYGYTF. The CDR3 DNA follows: TGTGCCAGCAGCGCCTACAGGGGGCCCGAGTATGGCTACACCTTC. The entire variable domain, with the rest obtained from reference TRBV7-2 and TRBJ1-2, is as follows: GAGVSQSPSNKVTEKGKDVELRCDPISGHTALYWYRQSLGQGLEFLIYFQGNSAPDKSGLPSDRFSAERTGGSVSTLTIQRTQQEDSAVYLCASSAYRGPEYGYTFGSGTRLTVV.

With respect to this clone: This same CDR3 is encoded by further DNA sequences in the sample. This rearrangement joins TRBV18 to TRBJ2-5, with TRBD2 as a possible D gene (6 bases). This CDR3 region has 13 residues. CDR1 is KGHSH and CDR2 is LQKENI in the germline V gene. V was clipped by 2 bases and J by 4 bases, with 8 bases between them. The CDR3 here is CASSPGGGETQYF. The CDR3 region has the DNA TGTGCCAGCTCACCAGGGGGAGGAGAGACCCAGTACTTC.

This chain joins TRBV24-1 and TRBJ2-7; D not resolved. Between the trimmed V and J ends, which lost 2 bases and 7 bases, there was a span of 17 bases. Germline V gives CDR1 KGHDR, CDR2 SFDVKD. The CDR3 is 15 residues long. CDR3 residues: CATSDYDTAVREQYF. The CDR3 DNA is TGTGCCACCAGTGATTATGACACCGCGGTGAGAGAGCAGTACTTC.

J is TRBJ1-1 and V is TRBV6-5; no clear D. The V end lost 8 bases, the J end lost 11 bases, and 18 bases lay between the germline ends. CDR1 is MNHEY and CDR2 is SVGAGI in the germline V gene. The CDR3 loop spans 12 amino acids. The CDR3: CASELQGFRAFF. The CDR3 DNA reads as TGTGCCAGCGAACTCCAAGGTTTTCGGGCTTTCTTT.

The rearrangement joins TRBV24-1 to TRBJ2-5, with TRBD2 matching 12 bases. V was pared by 3 bases and J by 0 bases, with 10 bases of the junction left unmatched. Germline CDR1 reads KGHDR; CDR2 reads SFDVKD. This CDR3 spans 19 amino acids. CDR3: CATSDLMSGLAGYQETQYF. The CDR3 nucleotides read TGTGCCACCAGTGATCTCATGAGTGGACTAGCGGGGTACCAAGAGACCCAGTACTTC.

This clone has just one count. The rearrangement links TRBV3-1 (or the pseudogene TRBV3-2) to TRBJ2-3; the D is unclear. Trimming stripped 2 bases from V and 1 base from J, with 10 bases between. Per the germline V gene, CDR1 is LGHDT and CDR2 is YNNKEL (reference sequence). The CDR3 extends over 15 amino acids. The CDR3 here is CASSQRVVRTDTQYF. The CDR3 DNA reads as TGTGCCAGCAGCCAACGGGTGGTACGCACAGATACGCAGTATTTT.

V usage is TRBV2 and J usage is TRBJ2-7; D assignment may be TRBD1 or TRBD2 (5 bases each). The CDR3 has 14 amino acids. V lost 9 bases and J lost 0, with 15 bases in between. Germline loops: CDR1 SNHLY, CDR2 FYNNEI. Here the CDR3 reads CASKDEGPSYEQYF. CDR3 nucleotides: TGTGCCAGTAAAGATGAGGGACCCTCCTACGAGCAGTACTTC.

The chain joins TRBV7-8 to TRBJ2-7; D is unclear. Trimming removed 2 bases from V and 6 bases from J, with 11 bases in between. The CDR3 consists of 13 residues. Germline V gives CDR1 SGHVS, CDR2 FQNEAQ. The CDR3 loop reads CASSLSLVPEQYF. CDR3 in DNA: TGTGCCAGCAGCTTATCTCTAGTACCCGAGCAGTACTTC.

The chain joins TRBV18 to TRBJ1-3; the D gene is possibly TRBD1 (5 bases). V was pared by 2 bases and J by 5 bases, with 16 bases between. The CDR3 length is 16 residues. The germline V gene has CDR1 KGHSH and CDR2 LQKENI. CDR3 nucleotides: TGTGCCAGCTCACCAACAGGACAAACTCTTAGAAACACCATATATTTT. Translating it yields CASSPTGQTLRNTIYF.

The chain combines TRBV2 with TRBJ2-5, with D perhaps matching TRBD2 (6 bases). Germline V CDR1 and CDR2: SNHLY, FYNNEI. The length of the CDR3 is 14 residues. Trimming pared 4 bases from V and 5 bases from J, leaving 14 bases between. CDR3 region: CASSATRAGETQYF. The CDR3 DNA follows: TGTGCCAGCAGTGCGACCCGGGCGGGGGAGACCCAGTACTTC.

As concerns this clone: The CDR3 does not close with the conserved phenylalanine or tryptophan, likely indicating a read error. It is unclear where the CDR3 begins or ends on the DNA, so no DNA is shown, and the CDR3 is as TCRdb lists it. This sequence joins TRBV2 and TRBJ1-1; the table names TRBD1, a call not compared with the DNA. CDR1 and CDR2 (germline): SNHLY, FYNNEI. The CDR3 region is 14 residues in length, termini included. CDR3 residues: CASSYPPGTGGLWS.

CDR3 loop: CASSLRTGTYEQYF. In DNA form, the CDR3 reads TGTGCCAGCTCACTTAGGACAGGTACCTACGAGCAGTACTTC. This chain uses TRBV18 with TRBJ2-7; 7 bases line up with TRBD1. With 4 bases clipped from V and 2 bases from J, the junction kept 5 bases outside the gene matches. The CDR3 runs 14 residues. Germline V gives CDR1 KGHSH, CDR2 LQKENI.

The rearrangement joins TRBV5-1 to TRBJ1-5; the D gene is possibly TRBD1 (6 bases). Germline V lookup: CDR1 SGHRS, CDR2 YFSETQ. V lost 9 bases and J lost 5, with 9 bases in between. This CDR3 is 11 amino acids long. In DNA, the CDR3 is TGCGCCAATCCAGGGGATCAGCCCCAGCATTTT. This encodes CANPGDQPQHF.

The chain joins TRBV11-3 to TRBJ2-3; the D gene is possibly TRBD2 (7 bases). Germline V CDR1 and CDR2: SGHNT, YENEEA. V gave up 1 base and J gave up 1 base, with 9 bases separating them. CDR3 length: 15 residues. DNA for the CDR3: TGTGCCAGCAGCTTAGGGCGGGGGCGCACAGATACGCAGTATTTT. Translation gives CASSLGRGRTDTQYF.

The chain carries TRBV9 and TRBJ1-2, with a possible D match to TRBD1 (5 bases). Trimming left V 3 bases short and J 5 bases short, with 14 bases between. The V gene's germline CDR1 is SGDLS and CDR2 YYNGEE. The CDR3 extends over 14 amino acids. CDR3 DNA: TGTGCCAGCAGCGCCGAAGGGGTGGGTTATGGCTACACCTTC. Its translation: CASSAEGVGYGYTF.